This is a list of T cell receptor beta chains from one sample in a study of neurological immune-mediated disorders. TCRdb used MiXCR to reprocess the 5' RACE reads, holding one entry per CDR3 protein. The sample holds around 53,000 distinct CDR3 sequences, 7% to 10% seen once. The sample consisted of PBMCs. These receptors originate from a woman aged 35 to 49 in good health. Both conserved end residues are part of each CDR3. A D gene is named only where the DNA matches it firmly. Not all rows give a size; the values are once, few, many and, for expanded clones, a class.

abundance: many
d_gene: TRBD2
j_gene: TRBJ2-1
v_gene: TRBV10-3
CDR3aa: CAISSGTSGVNEQFF
CDR3nt: TGTGCCATCAGCTCCGGGACTAGCGGGGTCAATGAGCAGTTCTTC

abundance: many
d_gene: TRBD1
j_gene: TRBJ1-1
v_gene: TRBV5-1
CDR3aa: CASSWETGGGTEAFF
CDR3nt: TGCGCCAGCAGCTGGGAAACAGGGGGCGGCACTGAAGCTTTCTTT

abundance: many
d_gene: NA
j_gene: TRBJ1-5
v_gene: TRBV5-1
CDR3aa: CASSVDSNQPQHF
CDR3nt: TGCGCCAGCAGCGTGGACAGCAATCAGCCCCAGCATTTT

abundance: many
d_gene: NA
j_gene: TRBJ1-1
v_gene: TRBV25-1
CDR3aa: CASSESTRRLNTEAFF
CDR3nt: TGTGCCAGCAGTGAATCCACCCGGAGATTGAACACTGAAGCTTTCTTT

abundance: many
d_gene: NA
j_gene: TRBJ2-3
v_gene: TRBV12-3/TRBV12-4
CDR3aa: CASRFTDTQYF
CDR3nt: TGTGCCAGCAGATTCACAGATACGCAGTATTTT

abundance: medium-sized
d_gene: NA
j_gene: TRBJ2-1
v_gene: TRBV10-3
CDR3aa: CAISDQGRGQVEQFF
CDR3nt: TGTGCCATCAGTGACCAAGGGAGGGGGCAAGTTGAGCAGTTCTTC

abundance: many
d_gene: TRBD1
j_gene: TRBJ1-2
v_gene: TRBV5-6
CDR3aa: CASSVDRGQGYGYTF
CDR3nt: TGTGCCAGCAGCGTGGACAGGGGGCAGGGCTATGGCTACACCTTC

abundance: many
d_gene: TRBD2
j_gene: TRBJ2-3
v_gene: TRBV5-1
CDR3aa: CASSSGLVADTQYF
CDR3nt: TGCGCCAGCAGCTCGGGACTAGTAGCAGATACGCAGTATTTT

abundance: many
d_gene: TRBD2
j_gene: TRBJ2-3
v_gene: TRBV12-3/TRBV12-4
CDR3aa: CASSPEGLTADTQYF
CDR3nt: TGTGCCAGCAGTCCGGAGGGACTAACAGCAGATACGCAGTATTTT

abundance: many
d_gene: NA
j_gene: TRBJ2-3
v_gene: TRBV7-3
CDR3aa: CASSLNSWGLTDTQYF
CDR3nt: TGTGCCAGCAGCTTAAATTCGTGGGGACTCACAGATACGCAGTATTTT

abundance: many
d_gene: NA
j_gene: TRBJ1-2
v_gene: TRBV5-1
CDR3aa: CASSLDVGGYGYTF
CDR3nt: TGCGCCAGCAGCTTGGATGTGGGTGGCTATGGCTACACCTTC

abundance: many
d_gene: NA
j_gene: TRBJ1-6
v_gene: TRBV15
CDR3aa: CATSPIIGIGSPLHF
CDR3nt: TGTGCCACCAGCCCTATCATAGGGATAGGTTCACCCCTCCACTTT

abundance: many
d_gene: NA
j_gene: TRBJ1-1
v_gene: TRBV3-1
CDR3aa: CASSQGDTGRAFF
CDR3nt: TGTGCCAGCAGCCAAGGGGACACGGGGAGGGCTTTCTTT

abundance: many
d_gene: NA
j_gene: TRBJ2-5
v_gene: TRBV4-3
CDR3aa: CASSQDRVKQETQYF
CDR3nt: TGCGCCAGCAGCCAAGATCGGGTAAAACAAGAGACCCAGTACTTC

abundance: many
d_gene: TRBD2
j_gene: TRBJ2-7
v_gene: TRBV9
CDR3aa: CASSVEGGSSYEQYF
CDR3nt: TGTGCCAGCAGCGTAGAGGGCGGGAGTAGCTACGAGCAGTACTTC

abundance: few
d_gene: TRBD1
j_gene: TRBJ2-5
v_gene: TRBV27
CDR3aa: CASSWDRAKTQYF
CDR3nt: TGTGCCAGCAGCTGGGACAGGGCAAAGACCCAGTACTTC

abundance: few
d_gene: TRBD2
j_gene: TRBJ2-3
v_gene: TRBV6-2/TRBV6-3
CDR3aa: CASRVGLGMTDTQYF
CDR3nt: TGTGCCAGCAGGGTGGGACTAGGGATGACAGATACGCAGTATTTT

abundance: NA
d_gene: NA
j_gene: TRBJ2-7
v_gene: TRBV5-6
CDR3aa: CASSLTSNFYEQYF
CDR3nt: TGTGCCAGCAGCTTGACTAGCAATTTTTACGAGCAGTACTTC

abundance: many
d_gene: NA
j_gene: TRBJ2-7
v_gene: TRBV6-2/TRBV6-3
CDR3aa: CASYSRARSYEQYF
CDR3nt: TGTGCCAGCTATTCCCGAGCCCGGTCCTATGAGCAGTACTTC

abundance: many
d_gene: NA
j_gene: TRBJ2-7
v_gene: TRBV12-3/TRBV12-4
CDR3aa: CASSLSGLGEQYF
CDR3nt: TGTGCCAGCAGTTTATCGGGTCTCGGCGAGCAGTACTTC

abundance: many
d_gene: TRBD2
j_gene: TRBJ2-7
v_gene: TRBV5-6
CDR3aa: CASSSGLARGGQYF
CDR3nt: TGTGCCAGCAGCTCCGGACTAGCCAGGGGTGGGCAGTACTTC

abundance: many
d_gene: NA
j_gene: TRBJ2-3
v_gene: TRBV29-1
CDR3aa: CSVEVSGITDTQYF
CDR3nt: TGCAGCGTTGAAGTTAGCGGCATCACAGATACGCAGTATTTT